Sequencing of this TCR beta chain was carried out in a study of blood T cell repertoires in COVID-19. Study-wide context: Spain, Italy and the United States supplied samples that represented acute and convalescent COVID-19. PBMCs, B-cell-depleted T cells, or T cells provided the cDNA or gDNA that made up the material.

The method was immunoSEQ multiplex PCR; TCRdb's version includes in-frame clones alone and lacks a portion of them. The repertoire includes around 50,000 clones, roughly 90% of them detected once, and 2.2% sits in the top ten. Looked up from germline, CDR1 is MDHEN and CDR2 is SYDVKM. This CDR3 region has 14 residues. The junction had 0 bases not matched to a gene; V was cut back by 3 bases and J by 4 bases. The sequence was collected from a human donor in a cohort sampled during active COVID-19. The V and J genes are TRBV28 and TRBJ1-4; the match to TRBD1 covers 9 bases. Sequenced: peripheral blood. This CDR3 is CASSLDRGNEKLFF. In nucleotides, the CDR3 is TGTGCCAGCAGTTTGGACAGGGGTAATGAAAAACTGTTTTTT.